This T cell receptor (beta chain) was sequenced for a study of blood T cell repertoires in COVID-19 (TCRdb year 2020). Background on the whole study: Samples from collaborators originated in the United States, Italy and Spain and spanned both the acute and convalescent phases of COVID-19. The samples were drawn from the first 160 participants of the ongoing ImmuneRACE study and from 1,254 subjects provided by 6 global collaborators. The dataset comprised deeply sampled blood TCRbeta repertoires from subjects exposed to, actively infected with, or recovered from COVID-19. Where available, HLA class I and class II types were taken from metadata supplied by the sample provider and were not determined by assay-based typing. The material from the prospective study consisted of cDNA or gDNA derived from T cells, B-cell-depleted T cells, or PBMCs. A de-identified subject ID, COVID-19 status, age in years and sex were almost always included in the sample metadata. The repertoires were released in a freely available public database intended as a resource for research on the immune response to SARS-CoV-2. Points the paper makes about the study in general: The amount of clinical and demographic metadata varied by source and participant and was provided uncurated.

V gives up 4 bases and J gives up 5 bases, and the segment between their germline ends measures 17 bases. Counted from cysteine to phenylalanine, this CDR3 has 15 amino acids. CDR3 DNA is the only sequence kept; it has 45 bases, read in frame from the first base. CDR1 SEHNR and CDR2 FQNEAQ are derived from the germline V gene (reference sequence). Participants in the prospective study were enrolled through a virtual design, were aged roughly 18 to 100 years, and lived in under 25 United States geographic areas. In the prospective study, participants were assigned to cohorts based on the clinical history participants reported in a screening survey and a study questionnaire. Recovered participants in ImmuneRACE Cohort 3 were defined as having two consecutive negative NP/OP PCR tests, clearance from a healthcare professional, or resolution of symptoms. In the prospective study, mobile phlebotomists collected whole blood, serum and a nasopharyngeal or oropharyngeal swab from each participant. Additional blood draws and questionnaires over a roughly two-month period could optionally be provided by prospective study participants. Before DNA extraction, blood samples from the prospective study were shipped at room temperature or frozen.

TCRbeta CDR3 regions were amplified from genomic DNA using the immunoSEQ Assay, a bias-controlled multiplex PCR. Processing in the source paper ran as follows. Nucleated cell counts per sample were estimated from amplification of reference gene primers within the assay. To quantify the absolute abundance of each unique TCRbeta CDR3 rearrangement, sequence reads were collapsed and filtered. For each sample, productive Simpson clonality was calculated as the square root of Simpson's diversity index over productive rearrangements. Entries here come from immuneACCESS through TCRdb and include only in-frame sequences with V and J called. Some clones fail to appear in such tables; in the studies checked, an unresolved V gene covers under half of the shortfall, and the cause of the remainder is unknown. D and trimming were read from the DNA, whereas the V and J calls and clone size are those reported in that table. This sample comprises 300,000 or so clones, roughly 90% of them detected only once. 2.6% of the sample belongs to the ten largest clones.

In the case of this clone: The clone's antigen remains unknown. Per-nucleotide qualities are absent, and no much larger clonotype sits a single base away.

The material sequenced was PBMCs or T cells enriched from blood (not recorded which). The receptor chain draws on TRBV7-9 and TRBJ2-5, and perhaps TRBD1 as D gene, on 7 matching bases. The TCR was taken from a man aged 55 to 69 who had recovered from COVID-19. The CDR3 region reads CASSSAGRGTETQYF. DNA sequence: TGTGCCAGCAGCTCCGCGGGCAGGGGGACTGAGACCCAGTACTTC. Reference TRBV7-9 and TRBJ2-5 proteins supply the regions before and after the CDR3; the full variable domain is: DTGVSQNPRHKITKRGQNVTFRCDPISEHNRLYWYRQTLGQGPEFLTYFQNEAQLEKSRLLSDRFSAERPKGSFSTLEIQRTEQGDSAMYLCASSSAGRGTETQYFGPGTRLLVL.